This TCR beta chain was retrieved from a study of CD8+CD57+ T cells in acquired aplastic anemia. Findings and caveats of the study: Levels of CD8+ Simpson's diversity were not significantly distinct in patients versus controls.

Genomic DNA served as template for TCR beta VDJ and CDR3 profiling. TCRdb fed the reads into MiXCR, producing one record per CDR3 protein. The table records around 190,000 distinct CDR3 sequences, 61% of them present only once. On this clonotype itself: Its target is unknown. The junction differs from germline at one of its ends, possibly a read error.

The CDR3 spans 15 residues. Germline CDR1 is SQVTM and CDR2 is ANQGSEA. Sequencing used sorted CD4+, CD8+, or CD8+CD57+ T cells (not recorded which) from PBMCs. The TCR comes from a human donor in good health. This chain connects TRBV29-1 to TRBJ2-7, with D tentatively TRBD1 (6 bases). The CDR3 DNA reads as TGCAGCGTTGAAACGCAGGACAGTTTCTCCTACGAGCAGTCCTTC. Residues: CSVETQDSFSYEQSF.